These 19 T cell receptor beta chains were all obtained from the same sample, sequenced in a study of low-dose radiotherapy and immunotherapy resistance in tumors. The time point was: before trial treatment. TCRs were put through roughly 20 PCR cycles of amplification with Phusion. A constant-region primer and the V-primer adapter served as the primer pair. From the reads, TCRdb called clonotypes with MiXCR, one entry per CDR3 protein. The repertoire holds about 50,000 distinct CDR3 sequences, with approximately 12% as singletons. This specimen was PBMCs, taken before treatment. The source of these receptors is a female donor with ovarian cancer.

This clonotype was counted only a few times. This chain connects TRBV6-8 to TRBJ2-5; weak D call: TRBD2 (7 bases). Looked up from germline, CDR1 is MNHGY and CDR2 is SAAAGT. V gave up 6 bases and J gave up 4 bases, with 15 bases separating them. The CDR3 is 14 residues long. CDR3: CASRASGGRETQYF. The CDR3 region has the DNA TGTGCCAGCAGGGCCTCGGGGGGCCGAGAGACCCAGTACTTC.

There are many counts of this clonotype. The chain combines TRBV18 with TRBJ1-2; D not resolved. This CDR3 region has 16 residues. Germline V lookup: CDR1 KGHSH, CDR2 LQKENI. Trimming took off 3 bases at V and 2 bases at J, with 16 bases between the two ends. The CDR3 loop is CASSPDVREANYGYTF. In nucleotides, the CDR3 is TGTGCCAGCTCACCCGACGTCCGGGAGGCGAACTATGGCTACACCTTC.

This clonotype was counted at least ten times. The DNA for the CDR3 is TGTGCCAGCACTCCCGTCGGGGTTATTAGCAATCAGCCCCAGCATTTT. Protein: CASTPVGVISNQPQHF. This chain links TRBV28 with TRBJ1-5; D call uncertain. Germline CDR1 is MDHEN and CDR2 is SYDVKM. This CDR3 contains 16 residues. Trimming shortened V by 7 bases and J by 0 bases, and 16 bases separated the two germline ends.

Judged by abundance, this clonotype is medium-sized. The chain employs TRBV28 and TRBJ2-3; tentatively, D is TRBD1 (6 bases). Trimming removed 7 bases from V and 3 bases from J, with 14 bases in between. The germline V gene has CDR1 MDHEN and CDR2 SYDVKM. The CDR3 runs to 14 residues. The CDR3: CASTPQGRTDTQYF. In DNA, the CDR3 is TGTGCCAGCACCCCCCAGGGGCGTACAGATACGCAGTATTTT.

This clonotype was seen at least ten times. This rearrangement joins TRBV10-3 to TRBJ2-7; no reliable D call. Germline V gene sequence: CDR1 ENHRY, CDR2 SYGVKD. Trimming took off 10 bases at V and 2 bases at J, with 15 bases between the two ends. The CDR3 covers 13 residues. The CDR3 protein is CATRQPAPYEQYF. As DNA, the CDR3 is TGTGCCACCCGGCAGCCGGCCCCCTACGAGCAGTACTTC.

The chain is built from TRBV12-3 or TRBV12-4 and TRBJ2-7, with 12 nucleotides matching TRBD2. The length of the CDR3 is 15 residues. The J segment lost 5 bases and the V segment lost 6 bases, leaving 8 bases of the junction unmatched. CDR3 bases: TGTGCCAGCAGCAAGACTAGCGGGAGTCTCAACGAGCAGTACTTC. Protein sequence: CASSKTSGSLNEQYF.

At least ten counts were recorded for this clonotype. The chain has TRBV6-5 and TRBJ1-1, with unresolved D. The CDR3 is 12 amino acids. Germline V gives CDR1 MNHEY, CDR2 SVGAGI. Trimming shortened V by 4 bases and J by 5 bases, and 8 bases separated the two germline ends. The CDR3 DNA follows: TGTGCCAGCAGTTCACCGGGAACTGAAGCTTTCTTT. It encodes CASSSPGTEAFF.

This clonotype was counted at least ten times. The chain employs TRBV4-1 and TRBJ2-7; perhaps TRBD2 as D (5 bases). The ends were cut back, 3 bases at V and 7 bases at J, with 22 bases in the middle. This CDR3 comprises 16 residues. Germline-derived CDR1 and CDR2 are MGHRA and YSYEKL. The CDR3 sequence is CASSHLGRVYGDEQYF. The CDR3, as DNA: TGCGCCAGCAGCCACCTAGGACGCGTCTACGGGGATGAGCAGTACTTC.

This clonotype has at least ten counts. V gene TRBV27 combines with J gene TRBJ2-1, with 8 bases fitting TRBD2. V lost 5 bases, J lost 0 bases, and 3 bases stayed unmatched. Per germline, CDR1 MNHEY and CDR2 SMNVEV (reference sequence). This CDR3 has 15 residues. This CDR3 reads CASSREGSSYNEQFF. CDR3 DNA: TGTGCCAGCAGTCGGGAGGGGAGCTCCTACAATGAGCAGTTCTTC.

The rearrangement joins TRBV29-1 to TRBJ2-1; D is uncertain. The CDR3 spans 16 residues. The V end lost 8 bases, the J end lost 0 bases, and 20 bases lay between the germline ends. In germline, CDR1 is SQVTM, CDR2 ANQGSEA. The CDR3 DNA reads TGCAGCTCCCCCGGGCAGAGAGCCAGCTCCTACAATGAGCAGTTCTTC. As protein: CSSPGQRASSYNEQFF.

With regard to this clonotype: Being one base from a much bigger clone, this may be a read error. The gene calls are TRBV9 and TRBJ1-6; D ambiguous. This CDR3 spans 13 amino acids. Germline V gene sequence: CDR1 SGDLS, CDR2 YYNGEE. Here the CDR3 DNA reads TGTGCCAGCGGCGTAGGCCCGTCCACACCCCTCCACTTT. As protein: CASGVGPSTPLHF. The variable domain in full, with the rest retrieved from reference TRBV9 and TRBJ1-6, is DSGVTQTPKHLITATGQRVTLRCSPRSGDLSVYWYQQSLDQGLQFLIQYYNGEERAKGNILERFSAQQFPDLHSELNLSSLELGDSALYFCASGVGPSTPLHFGNGTRLTVT.

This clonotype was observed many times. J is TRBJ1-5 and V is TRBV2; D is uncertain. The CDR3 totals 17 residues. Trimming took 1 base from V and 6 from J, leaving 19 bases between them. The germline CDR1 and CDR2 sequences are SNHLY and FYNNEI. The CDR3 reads CASSEDPAVRGRQPQHF. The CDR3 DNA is TGTGCCAGCAGTGAAGACCCAGCGGTGAGAGGACGTCAGCCCCAGCATTTT. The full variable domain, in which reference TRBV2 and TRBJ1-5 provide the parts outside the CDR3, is EPEVTQTPSHQVTQMGQEVILRCVPISNHLYFYWYRQILGQKVEFLVSFYNNEISEKSEIFDDQFSVERPDGSNFTLKIRSTKLEDSAMYFCASSEDPAVRGRQPQHFGDGTRLSIL.

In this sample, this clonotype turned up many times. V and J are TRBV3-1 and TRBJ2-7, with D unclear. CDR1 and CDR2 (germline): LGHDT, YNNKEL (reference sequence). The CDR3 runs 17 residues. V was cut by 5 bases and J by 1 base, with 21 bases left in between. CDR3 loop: CASSGAGPYTSSYEQYF. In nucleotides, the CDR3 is TGTGCCAGCAGCGGTGCCGGGCCTTACACTTCTTCCTACGAGCAGTACTTC.

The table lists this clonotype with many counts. The CDR3 DNA is TGTGCCAGCAGCTCACTACAGGGAATTCGGTACGAGCAGTACTTC. It translates to CASSSLQGIRYEQYF. The chain links TRBV11-2 to TRBJ2-7; possible D gene TRBD1, 6 bases. V was clipped by 4 bases and J by 4 bases, with 17 bases between them. Germline V gene lookup returns CDR1 SGHAT and CDR2 FQNNGV. The CDR3 consists of 15 residues.

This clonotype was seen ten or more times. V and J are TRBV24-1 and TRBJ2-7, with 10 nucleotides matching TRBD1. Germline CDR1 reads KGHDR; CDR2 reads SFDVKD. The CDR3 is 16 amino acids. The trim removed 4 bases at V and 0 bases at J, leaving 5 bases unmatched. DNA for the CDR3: TGTGCCACCAGTGACGGACAGGGGGTAGGCTCCTACGAGCAGTACTTC. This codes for CATSDGQGVGSYEQYF.

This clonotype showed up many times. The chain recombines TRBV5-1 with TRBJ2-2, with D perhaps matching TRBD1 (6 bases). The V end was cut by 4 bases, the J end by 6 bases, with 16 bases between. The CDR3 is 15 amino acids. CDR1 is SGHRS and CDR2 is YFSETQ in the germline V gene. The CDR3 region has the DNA TGCGCCAGCAGCATGGACAGCCCGGGGCCCGGGGAGCTGTTTTTT. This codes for CASSMDSPGPGELFF. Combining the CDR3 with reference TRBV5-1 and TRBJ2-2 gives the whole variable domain KAGVTQTPRYLIKTRGQQVTLSCSPISGHRSVSWYQQTPGQGLQFLFEYFSETQRNKGNFPGRFSGRQFSNSRSEMNVSTLELGDSALYLCASSMDSPGPGELFFGEGSRLTVL.

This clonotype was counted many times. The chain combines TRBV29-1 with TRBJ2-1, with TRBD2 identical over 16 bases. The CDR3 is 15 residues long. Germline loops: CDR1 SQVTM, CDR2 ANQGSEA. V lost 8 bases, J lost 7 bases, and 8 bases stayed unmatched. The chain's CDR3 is CSLQGTSGGVNEQFF. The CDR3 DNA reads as TGCAGCCTCCAGGGGACTAGCGGGGGGGTGAATGAGCAGTTCTTC.

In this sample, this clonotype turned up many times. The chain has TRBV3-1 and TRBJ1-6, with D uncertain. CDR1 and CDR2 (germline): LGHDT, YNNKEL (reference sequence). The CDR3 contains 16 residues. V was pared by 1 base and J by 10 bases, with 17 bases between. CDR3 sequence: CASSQGDGGPNSPLHF. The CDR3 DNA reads TGTGCCAGCAGCCAAGGGGATGGAGGCCCCAACTCACCCCTCCACTTT. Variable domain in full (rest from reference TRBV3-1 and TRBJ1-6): DTAVSQTPKYLVTQMGNDKSIKCEQNLGHDTMYWYKQDSKKFLKIMFSYNNKELIINETVPNRFSPKSPDKAHLNLHINSLELGDSAVYFCASSQGDGGPNSPLHFGNGTRLTVT.

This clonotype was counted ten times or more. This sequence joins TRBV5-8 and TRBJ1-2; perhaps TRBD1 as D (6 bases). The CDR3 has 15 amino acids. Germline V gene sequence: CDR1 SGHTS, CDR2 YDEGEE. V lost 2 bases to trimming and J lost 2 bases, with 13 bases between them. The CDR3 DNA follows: TGTGCCAGCAGCTTTACGAGGGGGGGAAACTATGGCTACACCTTC. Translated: CASSFTRGGNYGYTF.